This passage covers 16 T cell receptor beta chains from one sample sequenced in a study of Tregs in tolerant kidney transplant recipients. Profiled with immunoSEQ multiplex PCR; TCRdb holds only in-frame clones, not every one. The sample holds roughly 7,800 clones, 40% to 50% seen once. Their cognate antigens are unknown. Sequenced: CD4+ T cells from blood cultured with allogeneic cells. The receptor source for this set is a human donor in good health.

J is TRBJ2-4 and V is TRBV2; D is perhaps TRBD1 or TRBD2 (5 bases each). Per the germline V gene, CDR1 is SNHLY and CDR2 is FYNNEI. The CDR3 is 16 amino acids. The ends were cut back, 6 bases at V and 7 bases at J, with 22 bases in the middle. The CDR3 DNA follows: TGTGCCAGCAGCCGCGACTTGATCGATTGGGGGAACATTCAGTACTTC. This codes for CASSRDLIDWGNIQYF.

V is TRBV7-2 and J is TRBJ1-5, with D maybe TRBD1 (6 bases). The CDR3 loop spans 14 amino acids. Trimming pared 5 bases from V and 9 bases from J, leaving 17 bases between. Per the germline V gene, CDR1 is SGHTA and CDR2 is FQGNSA. The CDR3 spells CASSPSGARGPQHF. In DNA form, the CDR3 reads TGTGCCAGCAGCCCATCAGGGGCCCGAGGGCCCCAGCATTTT.

J is TRBJ1-4 and V is TRBV29-1; perhaps TRBD1 as D (6 bases). In germline, CDR1 is SQVTM, CDR2 ANQGSEA. There are 14 residues in the CDR3. V lost 7 bases, J lost 4 bases, and 16 bases lay in between. CDR3 DNA: TGCAGCGCCATCGGGGGCAGGGTTAATGAAAAACTGTTTTTT. This codes for CSAIGGRVNEKLFF. Drawing the rest from reference TRBV29-1 and TRBJ1-4, the complete variable domain is SAVISQKPSRDICQRGTSLTIQCQVDSQVTMMFWYRQQPGQSLTLIATANQGSEATYESGFVIDKFPISRPNLTFSTLTVSNMSPEDSSIYLCSAIGGRVNEKLFFGSGTQLSVL.

This clone came up once. The J gene is TRBJ1-2, the V gene TRBV7-8; perhaps TRBD1 as D (6 bases). The V and J ends lost 5 bases and 3 bases respectively, with 10 bases between them. This CDR3 spans 13 amino acids. In germline, CDR1 is SGHVS, CDR2 FQNEAQ. CDR3 DNA: TGTGCCAGCAGCCCCAGGGGACACTATGGCTACACCTTC. The encoded protein is CASSPRGHYGYTF.

This rearrangement joins TRBV20-1 to TRBJ1-1; D not certain. V was shortened by 5 bases and J by 10 bases, with 14 bases between the two germline ends. Germline CDR1 and CDR2: DFQATT and SNEGSKA (reference sequence). The CDR3 has 11 amino acids. The CDR3 DNA reads TGCAGTGCTGCCTTATGGTTCGGAGCTTTCTTT. Residues: CSAALWFGAFF.

V is TRBV11-2 and J is TRBJ1-1, with no clear D. CDR1 is SGHAT and CDR2 is FQNNGV in the germline V gene. Trimming took 5 bases from V and 6 from J, leaving 13 bases between them. CDR3 length equals 13 residues. The CDR3 protein is CASSVLRVAEAFF. CDR3 nucleotides: TGTGCCAGCAGCGTTTTAAGGGTGGCTGAAGCTTTCTTT.

In its sample, this clone ranks as medium-sized. The chain employs TRBV4-2 and TRBJ2-2; 11 nucleotides line up with TRBD2. The CDR3 is 19 residues long. The V segment lost 0 bases and the J segment 0 bases; nucleotides outside the gene matches: 6. The V gene's germline CDR1 is LGHNA and CDR2 YNFKEQ. The CDR3 sequence: CASSQERGLAASNTGELFF. In DNA form, the CDR3 reads TGTGCCAGCAGCCAAGAGAGGGGACTAGCGGCTTCGAACACCGGGGAGCTGTTTTTT.

DNA of the CDR3: TGTGCCAGCAGTAGGGGCACTGAAGCTTTCTTT. Translating it yields CASSRGTEAFF. The rearrangement links TRBV6-8 to TRBJ1-1; TRBD1 might be the D (5 bases). Looked up from germline, CDR1 is MNHGY and CDR2 is SAAAGT. Trimming took off 5 bases at V and 4 bases at J, with 5 bases between the two ends. This CDR3 region has 11 residues.

The chain couples TRBV7-3 to TRBJ2-7; D unresolved. The CDR3 sequence is 12 residues long. The germline V gene encodes CDR1 SGHTA and CDR2 FQGTGA. V was cut by 6 bases and J by 2 bases, with 8 bases left in between. The CDR3 coding sequence is TGTGCCAGCAGGGGTGGGCCCTACGAGCAGTACTTC. Translated, it gives CASRGGPYEQYF. The variable domain in full, with the rest retrieved from reference TRBV7-3 and TRBJ2-7, is GAGVSQTPSNKVTEKGKYVELRCDPISGHTALYWYRQSLGQGPEFLIYFQGTGAADDSGLPNDRFFAVRPEGSVSTLKIQRTERGDSAVYLCASRGGPYEQYFGPGTRLTVT.

The chain links TRBV18 to TRBJ2-4; the D call may be TRBD1 or TRBD2 (6 bases each). The germline V and J ends were trimmed by 1 base and 8 bases, with 15 bases remaining between them. The CDR3 is 15 residues long. Germline CDR1 and CDR2: KGHSH and LQKENI. As DNA, the CDR3 is TGTGCCAGCTCACCACGGACAGCTTCGGGGGACATTCAGTACTTC. This gives the protein CASSPRTASGDIQYF.

Only one count was recorded for this clone. The rearrangement uses TRBV2 and TRBJ2-3; perhaps TRBD2 as D (5 bases). The CDR3 loop spans 14 amino acids. Germline lookup yields CDR1 SNHLY and CDR2 FYNNEI. V shed 4 bases and J shed 0 bases, with 8 bases lying between them. CDR3: CASSGRRSTDTQYF. CDR3 bases: TGTGCCAGCAGTGGCAGGAGGAGCACAGATACGCAGTATTTT. The entire variable domain, with the rest obtained from reference TRBV2 and TRBJ2-3, is as follows: EPEVTQTPSHQVTQMGQEVILRCVPISNHLYFYWYRQILGQKVEFLVSFYNNEISEKSEIFDDQFSVERPDGSNFTLKIRSTKLEDSAMYFCASSGRRSTDTQYFGPGTRLTVL.

In its sample, this clone ranks as large. The gene calls are TRBV7-2 and TRBJ2-7; D ambiguous. Germline V lookup: CDR1 SGHTA, CDR2 FQGNSA. V gave up 1 base and J gave up 8 bases, with 12 bases separating them. The CDR3 runs 13 residues. The CDR3 sequence is CASSLDGGLQQYF. The CDR3 DNA follows: TGTGCCAGCAGCTTAGATGGTGGCTTGCAGCAGTACTTC.

This clone was found many times. This chain joins TRBV7-9 and TRBJ1-1; D is undetermined. This CDR3 comprises 13 residues. The V gene's germline CDR1 is SEHNR and CDR2 FQNEAQ (reference sequence). Trimming took 5 bases from V and 0 from J, leaving 7 bases between them. DNA for the CDR3: TGTGCCAGCAGCACACAGATGAACACTGAAGCTTTCTTT. Protein: CASSTQMNTEAFF.

The V and J genes are TRBV7-8 and TRBJ2-2; D is undetermined. V lost 4 bases, J lost 6 bases, and 9 bases lay in between. This CDR3 has 13 residues. The germline V gene encodes CDR1 SGHVS and CDR2 FQNEAQ. CDR3 bases: TGTGCCAGCAGCTCAGGACGACCCGGGGAGCTGTTTTTT. Its protein is CASSSGRPGELFF.

This clone was seen just once. The V gene is TRBV4-2, the J gene TRBJ2-7; TRBD1 agrees at 8 bases. V lost 5 bases, J lost 9 bases, and 9 bases stayed unmatched. Germline V gives CDR1 LGHNA, CDR2 YNFKEQ. This CDR3 is 13 amino acids long. The CDR3, as DNA: TGTGCCAGCAGCGTGGACAGGGAATTTGGGCAGTACTTC. It is translated as CASSVDREFGQYF.

By its share, this clone is medium-sized. V gene TRBV11-3 combines with J gene TRBJ1-3; TRBD1 matches at 7 bases. There are 17 residues in the CDR3. With 4 bases clipped from V and 0 bases from J, the junction kept 9 bases outside the gene matches. The germline V gene encodes CDR1 SGHNT and CDR2 YENEEA. DNA for the CDR3: TGTGCCAGCAGCTCGGGGACAGTCTTGGGCTCTGGAAACACCATATATTTT. Translation: CASSSGTVLGSGNTIYF.